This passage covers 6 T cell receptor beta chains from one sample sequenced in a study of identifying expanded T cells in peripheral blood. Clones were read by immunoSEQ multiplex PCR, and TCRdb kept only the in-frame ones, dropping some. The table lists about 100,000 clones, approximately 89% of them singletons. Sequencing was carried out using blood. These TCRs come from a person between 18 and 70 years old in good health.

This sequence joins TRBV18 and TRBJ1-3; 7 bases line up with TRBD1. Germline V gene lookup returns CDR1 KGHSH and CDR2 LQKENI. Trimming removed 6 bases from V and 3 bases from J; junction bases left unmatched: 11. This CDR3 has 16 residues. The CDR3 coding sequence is TGTGCCAGCTCCCCAAATTTACAGGGGATTGGAAACACCATATATTTT. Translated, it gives CASSPNLQGIGNTIYF.

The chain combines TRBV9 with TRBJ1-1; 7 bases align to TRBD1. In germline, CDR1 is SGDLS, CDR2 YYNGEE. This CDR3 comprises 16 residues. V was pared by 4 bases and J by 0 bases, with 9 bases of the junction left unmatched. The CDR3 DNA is TGTGCCAGCAGCTCAAACCCGGGACAGATGAACACTGAAGCTTTCTTT. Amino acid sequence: CASSSNPGQMNTEAFF. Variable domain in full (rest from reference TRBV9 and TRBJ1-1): DSGVTQTPKHLITATGQRVTLRCSPRSGDLSVYWYQQSLDQGLQFLIQYYNGEERAKGNILERFSAQQFPDLHSELNLSSLELGDSALYFCASSSNPGQMNTEAFFGQGTRLTVV.

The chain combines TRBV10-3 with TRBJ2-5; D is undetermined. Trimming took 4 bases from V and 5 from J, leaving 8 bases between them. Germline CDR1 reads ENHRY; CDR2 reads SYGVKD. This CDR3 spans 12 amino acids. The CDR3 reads CAISGASETQYF. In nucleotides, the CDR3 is TGTGCCATCAGTGGTGCTTCCGAGACCCAGTACTTC.

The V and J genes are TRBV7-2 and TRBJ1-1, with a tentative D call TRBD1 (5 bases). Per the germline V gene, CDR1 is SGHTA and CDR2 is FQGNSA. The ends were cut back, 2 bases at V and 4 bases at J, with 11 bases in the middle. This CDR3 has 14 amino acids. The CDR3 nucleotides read TGTGCCAGCAGCTTAAACTCAGGGATCACTGAAGCTTTCTTT. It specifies CASSLNSGITEAFF.

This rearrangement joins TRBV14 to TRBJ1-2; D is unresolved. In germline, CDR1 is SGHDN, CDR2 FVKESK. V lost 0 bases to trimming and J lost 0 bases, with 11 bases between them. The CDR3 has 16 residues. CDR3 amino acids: CASSQDLRPSNYGYTF. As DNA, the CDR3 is TGTGCCAGCAGCCAAGATCTTCGCCCGTCTAACTATGGCTACACCTTC.

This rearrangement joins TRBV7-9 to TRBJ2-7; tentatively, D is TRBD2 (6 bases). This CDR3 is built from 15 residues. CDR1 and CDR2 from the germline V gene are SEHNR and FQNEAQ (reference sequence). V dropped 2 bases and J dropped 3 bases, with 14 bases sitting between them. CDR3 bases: TGTGCCAGCAGCTTAAGGGGACTCGGGAACTACGAGCAGTACTTC. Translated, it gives CASSLRGLGNYEQYF.